What follows are 26 T cell receptor beta chains derived from one specimen sequenced in a study of spatial heterogeneity in lung cancer. The time point is: blood at routine non-recurrence follow-up after resection. Without sorting, whole RNA was sequenced from tumor, nontumor lung or frozen PBMC. A single record per CDR3 protein comes from TCRdb applying MiXCR to the 5' RACE reads. The sample yields roughly 120,000 distinct CDR3 sequences, 12% seen once. The sample here was PBMCs, taken at follow-up. The receptors originated from a male donor with early-stage non-small cell lung cancer.

Ten or more counts support this clonotype. The chain uses TRBV29-1 and TRBJ2-3; tentatively, D is TRBD2 (6 bases). Trimming took off 4 bases at V and 9 bases at J, with 20 bases between the two ends. Germline assignment: CDR1 SQVTM and CDR2 ANQGSEA. This CDR3 comprises 14 residues. In DNA form, the CDR3 reads TGCAGCGTTGCCACGGGACTCCTGGAAGCCACGCAGTATTTT. Translated: CSVATGLLEATQYF.

In its sample, this clonotype was seen many times. The chain employs TRBV20-1 and TRBJ2-1; 10 bases fit TRBD2. Germline V CDR1 and CDR2: DFQATT, SNEGSKA (reference sequence). The V gene end was trimmed by 1 base and the J gene end by 3 bases; junction bases not matched to a gene: 0. The length of the CDR3 is 14 residues. This chain's CDR3 is CSARASGSYNEQFF. CDR3 in DNA: TGCAGTGCTAGAGCTAGCGGGAGCTACAATGAGCAGTTCTTC.

There are many counts of this clonotype. This chain links TRBV29-1 with TRBJ1-1; maybe TRBD1 (5 bases). V lost 5 bases and J lost 2, with 9 bases in between. CDR3 length equals 12 residues. Germline V CDR1 and CDR2: SQVTM, ANQGSEA. CDR3: CSVIQGNTEAFF. CDR3 nucleotide sequence: TGCAGCGTTATTCAGGGTAACACTGAAGCTTTCTTT.

This clonotype has ten or more counts. The chain is built from TRBV29-1 and TRBJ2-5, with 11 bases that match TRBD1. V lost 4 bases and J lost 2; bases outside the gene matches: 6. This CDR3 is built from 15 residues. Per the germline V gene, CDR1 is SQVTM and CDR2 is ANQGSEA. CDR3 DNA: TGCAGCGTTGCGGGACAGGGGGTTTGGCAAGAGACCCAGTACTTC. This sequence encodes CSVAGQGVWQETQYF.

The DNA of the CDR3 is TGTGCCAGCAGTTTGGGGACTTTGAACACTGAAGCTTTCTTT. It yields the protein CASSLGTLNTEAFF. V and J are TRBV28 and TRBJ1-1, with D perhaps matching TRBD1 (5 bases). Germline CDR1 MDHEN, CDR2 SYDVKM. CDR3 length: 14 residues. The V gene lost 3 bases and the J gene lost 0 bases, with 8 bases spanning the gap.

This clonotype occurred many times. The V gene is TRBV29-1, the J gene TRBJ2-1; 7 bases align to TRBD1. The germline V gene has CDR1 SQVTM and CDR2 ANQGSEA. The CDR3 spans 13 residues. Trimming cost V 5 bases and J 4 bases; bases outside gene matches: 5. This CDR3 is CSVRPGQYNEQFF. The CDR3, as DNA: TGCAGCGTTCGACCGGGACAGTACAATGAGCAGTTCTTC.

The CDR3 sequence: CASSLSRQGVGTEAFF. CDR3 in DNA: TGTGCCAGCAGTTTATCCAGACAGGGTGTGGGCACTGAAGCTTTCTTT. The chain joins TRBV27 to TRBJ1-1; 7 bases align to TRBD1. After removal of 0 bases from V and 4 bases from J, the junction contained 8 bases not matched to a gene. The germline V gene encodes CDR1 MNHEY and CDR2 SMNVEV (reference sequence). The CDR3 length is 16 residues.

This clonotype was seen at least ten times. In DNA form, the CDR3 reads TGCGCCAGCAGCCAAGGACAGAATCAGCCCCAGCATTTT. This translates into CASSQGQNQPQHF. The genes are TRBV4-3 and TRBJ1-5, with a possible D match to TRBD1 (5 bases). V was shortened by 1 base and J by 4 bases, with 5 bases between the two germline ends. The CDR3 length is 13 residues. Per the germline V gene, CDR1 is LGHNA and CDR2 is YSLEER.

The chain couples TRBV6-4 to TRBJ2-1; a possible D gene is TRBD2 (6 bases). V shed 6 bases and J shed 4 bases, with 16 bases lying between them. The V gene's germline CDR1 is MRHNA and CDR2 SNTAGT. The CDR3 sequence is 15 residues long. This chain's CDR3 is CASSLRAGQYNEQFF. CDR3 DNA: TGTGCCAGCAGCCTGCGGGCGGGGCAATACAATGAGCAGTTCTTC.

In this sample, this clonotype turned up a few times. J is TRBJ2-5 and V is TRBV2; D might be TRBD2 (5 bases). Deletions cut 6 bases from V and 5 bases from J, with 22 bases between. The CDR3 contains 16 residues. CDR1 is SNHLY, CDR2 FYNNEI, per germline. CDR3 protein: CASSPMGLRTGETQYF. The CDR3 region has the DNA TGTGCCAGCAGCCCGATGGGCCTACGGACGGGGGAGACCCAGTACTTC.

The table lists this clonotype with a few counts. The chain employs TRBV6-6 and TRBJ2-7; possibly TRBD1 or TRBD2 for D (7 bases each). This CDR3 contains 13 residues. V was pared by 7 bases and J by 5 bases, with 15 bases between. Germline-derived CDR1 and CDR2 are MNHNY and SVGAGI (reference sequence). CDR3 sequence reads: CASTQGGPHEQYF. The CDR3 bases are TGTGCCAGCACCCAGGGGGGGCCCCACGAGCAGTACTTC.

This clonotype was found a few times. This chain joins TRBV30 and TRBJ2-5; the D is unclear. The germline V and J ends were trimmed by 0 bases and 5 bases, with 10 bases remaining between them. Germline V gives CDR1 GTSNPN, CDR2 SVGIG (reference sequence). The CDR3 is 13 residues long. Written as DNA, the CDR3 is TGTGCCTGGAGTGTAAAGGGATCGGAGACCCAGTACTTC. Its translation is CAWSVKGSETQYF.

The chain joins TRBV10-3 to TRBJ2-3; no firm D call. V was trimmed by 8 bases and J by 5 bases, leaving 17 bases between them. Germline lookup yields CDR1 ENHRY and CDR2 SYGVKD. The CDR3 is 14 amino acids. CDR3 protein: CAISGAAWGDTQYF. DNA for the CDR3: TGTGCCATCTCAGGCGCAGCCTGGGGAGATACGCAGTATTTT.

This clonotype was seen a handful of times. The chain combines TRBV15 with TRBJ2-5, with D maybe TRBD1 (6 bases). In germline, CDR1 is LNHNV, CDR2 YYDKDF (reference sequence). V gave up 4 bases and J gave up 1 base, with 13 bases separating them. The CDR3 loop spans 15 amino acids. The CDR3 here is CATSTPWTAQETQYF. In DNA, the CDR3 is TGTGCCACCAGCACCCCGTGGACAGCCCAAGAGACCCAGTACTTC.

This clonotype was counted a few times. This chain links TRBV28 with TRBJ1-6; D is unclear. CDR1 MDHEN and CDR2 SYDVKM come from the germline V gene. The CDR3 runs to 11 residues. Trimming took off 6 bases at V and 7 bases at J, with 4 bases between the two ends. CDR3: CASRANSPLHF. CDR3 coding DNA: TGTGCCAGCAGGGCGAATTCACCCCTCCACTTT.

Only a few counts were recorded for this clonotype. This rearrangement joins TRBV5-1 to TRBJ1-1; D possibly corresponds to TRBD1 (5 bases). The CDR3 extends over 12 amino acids. Germline assignment: CDR1 SGHRS and CDR2 YFSETQ. V was trimmed by 0 bases and J by 10 bases, leaving 10 bases between them. The CDR3 DNA follows: TGCGCCAGCAGCTTGGCGACGGGGGGAGCTTTCTTT. The encoded protein is CASSLATGGAFF.

V and J are TRBV28 and TRBJ1-1; D possibly corresponds to TRBD1 (5 bases). Germline loops: CDR1 MDHEN, CDR2 SYDVKM. CDR3 length equals 13 residues. Trimming stripped 7 bases from V and 5 bases from J, with 14 bases between. The CDR3 region has the DNA TGTGCCAGCACCCAGCAGGGCCGTACTGAAGCTTTCTTT. It encodes CASTQQGRTEAFF. The full variable domain, completed using reference TRBV28 and TRBJ1-1, is DVKVTQSSRYLVKRTGEKVFLECVQDMDHENMFWYRQDPGLGLRLIYFSYDVKMKEKGDIPEGYSVSREKKERFSLILESASTNQTSMYLCASTQQGRTEAFFGQGTRLTVV.

This chain connects TRBV4-1 to TRBJ2-4; 7 nucleotides line up with TRBD2. CDR1 and CDR2 from the germline V gene are MGHRA and YSYEKL. This CDR3 region has 15 residues. The V segment lost 2 bases and the J segment 5 bases; nucleotides outside the gene matches: 6. Here the CDR3 DNA reads TGCGCCAGCAGCCAAATTGGGGGGGGTGAAAACATTCAGTACTTC. Translated: CASSQIGGGENIQYF.

This rearrangement joins TRBV5-4 to TRBJ1-1; TRBD1 matches 9 bases. V trimming: 4 bases; J trimming: 5 bases; junction bases outside the gene matches: 3. Per the germline V gene, CDR1 is SGHNT and CDR2 is YYREEE (reference sequence). The CDR3 is made up of 13 amino acids. CDR3 DNA: TGTGCCAGCAGCACAGGGACAGGGACTGAAGCTTTCTTT. The encoded protein is CASSTGTGTEAFF.

The V call is TRBV2, the J call TRBJ1-5; 7 nucleotides match TRBD1. CDR3 length: 15 amino acids. After removal of 6 bases from V and 0 bases from J, the junction contained 5 bases not matched to a gene. Germline values: CDR1 SNHLY, CDR2 FYNNEI. The CDR3 loop reads CASRAGQLSNQPQHF. The DNA for the CDR3 is TGTGCCAGCAGAGCGGGACAGCTTAGCAATCAGCCCCAGCATTTT.

By share, this clonotype ranks as medium-sized. CDR3 sequence: CASSYSGGAGGYGYTF. In DNA form, the CDR3 reads TGTGCCAGCAGTTACTCAGGGGGGGCAGGGGGCTATGGCTACACCTTC. The chain employs TRBV6-5 and TRBJ1-2; 7 positions agree with TRBD1. Germline CDR1 MNHEY, CDR2 SVGAGI. V gave up 0 bases and J gave up 4 bases; unmatched junction bases: 8. This CDR3 region has 16 residues.

In its sample, this clonotype was seen a few times. The J gene is TRBJ2-2, the V gene TRBV3-1; no firm D call. CDR1 and CDR2 from the germline V gene are LGHDT and YNNKEL (reference sequence). The length of the CDR3 is 12 residues. V dropped 1 base and J dropped 7 bases, with 4 bases sitting between them. As DNA, the CDR3 is TGTGCCAGCAGCCAAGGTGGCGGGGAGCTGTTTTTT. Residues: CASSQGGGELFF.

The V gene is TRBV30, the J gene TRBJ1-5, with 8 bases fitting TRBD1. The CDR3 sequence is 14 residues long. CDR1 and CDR2 from the germline V gene are GTSNPN and SVGIG (reference sequence). Trimming cost V 0 bases and J 2 bases; bases outside gene matches: 0. For the CDR3, the DNA is TGTGCCTGGAGTGTACAGGGGGGCAATCAGCCCCAGCATTTT. This encodes CAWSVQGGNQPQHF. Full variable domain (rest looked up from reference TRBV30 and TRBJ1-5): SQTIHQWPATLVQPVGSPLSLECTVEGTSNPNLYWYRQAAGRGLQLLFYSVGIGQISSEVPQNLSASRPQDRQFILSSKKLLLSDSGFYLCAWSVQGGNQPQHFGDGTRLSIL.

The chain carries TRBV6-6 and TRBJ2-7; D may match TRBD1 or TRBD2 (6 bases each). The germline V gene has CDR1 MNHNY and CDR2 SVGAGI (reference sequence). This CDR3 region has 14 residues. The V end lost 2 bases, the J end lost 5 bases, and 13 bases lay between the germline ends. CDR3 DNA: TGTGCCAGCAGTTACGCGGGACAAGGGAACGAGCAGTACTTC. It translates to CASSYAGQGNEQYF.

This clonotype has at least ten counts. The genes are TRBV5-1 and TRBJ2-6; 7 nucleotides align to TRBD1. CDR1 is SGHRS and CDR2 is YFSETQ in the germline V gene. After removal of 6 bases from V and 2 bases from J, the junction contained 5 bases not matched to a gene. The CDR3 is 15 amino acids. The CDR3 loop reads CASTQTGTGANVLTF. CDR3 nucleotides: TGCGCCAGCACCCAGACAGGGACTGGGGCCAACGTCCTGACTTTC.

This clonotype was detected ten times or more. V gene TRBV5-8 combines with J gene TRBJ1-2; D call uncertain. This CDR3 is 12 amino acids long. Deletions cut 2 bases from V and 8 bases from J, with 10 bases between. From germline, CDR1 is SGHTS and CDR2 YDEGEE. The CDR3 DNA is TGTGCCAGCAGCTTAAATGGAAGAGGCTACACCTTC. Translated: CASSLNGRGYTF.